This is a list of T cell receptor beta chains from one sample in a study of T cells after yellow fever vaccination. Via MiXCR, TCRdb re-called the 5' RACE reads, giving one row per CDR3 protein. This sample has a few hundred thousand distinct CDR3 sequences; under 15% occur once, and the top ten carry around 0.55%. Sample: CD4+ T cells sorted from PBMCs, taken 45 days after the yellow fever booster vaccination. The receptors stem from a man aged 30-40 years who received the YFV17D yellow fever vaccine. Each CDR3 is given with its conserved first and last residue.

V: TRBV4-1
CDR3: CASSQFPVNTGELFF

V: TRBV5-1
CDR3: CASSLEAGGLYEQYF

V: TRBV20-1
CDR3: CSAQLGLVPNEQFF

V: TRBV9
CDR3: CASSVARLGEQSFLNIQYF

V: TRBV14
CDR3: CATGDGTGEETQYF

V: TRBV5-1
CDR3: CASSLTNYYEQYF

V: TRBV12-3/TRBV12-4
CDR3: CASRSDTGELFF

V: TRBV12-3/TRBV12-4
CDR3: CASCSSGSAAGELFF

V: TRBV20-1
CDR3: CSARRGTSTDTQYF

V: TRBV20-1
CDR3: CSARDWSGSRSEQFF

V: TRBV4-3
CDR3: CASSSTSGSGGELFF

V: TRBV20-1
CDR3: CSAGNLLAGVFNEQFF

V: TRBV5-1
CDR3: CASSLEQGGQTQYF

V: TRBV5-6
CDR3: CASSPFDRGSSPLHF

V: TRBV5-6
CDR3: CASRIGRADEQYF